A selection of T cell receptor beta chains follows, all from one sample in a study of T cell changes during pregnancy in multiple sclerosis. Clones were read by immunoSEQ multiplex PCR, and TCRdb kept only the in-frame ones, dropping some. Among about 110,000 clones listed, under 95% were seen once. Here the sequenced sample was peripheral blood, taken before pregnancy. The receptors were sampled from a female donor with multiple sclerosis, enrolled in a pregnancy study. Both conserved end residues are part of each CDR3. Fields, in order: J gene, clone size, V gene, D gene, CDR3 DNA, CDR3 protein. D genes are given only for firm matches. Rows give clone size only sometimes, using once, few, many, or a class for an expanded clone.

>TRBJ2-1|-|TRBV28|-
TGTGCCAGCAGTTCGCCAGGGACACCGGACAATGAGCAGTTCTTC
CASSSPGTPDNEQFF
>TRBJ2-5|once|TRBV27|TRBD1
TGTGCCAGCAGTTTGGACCCGACAGGGGTGGACGAGACCCAGTACTTC
CASSLDPTGVDETQYF
>TRBJ2-5|-|TRBV7-2|TRBD1
TGTGCCAGCAGCTTTGGACAGGGGATTAGGGCGACAGAGACCCAGTACTTC
CASSFGQGIRATETQYF
>TRBJ2-1|-|TRBV28|TRBD2
TGTGCCAGCAGTTTGTACTGGACGGGGGGTTACAATGAGCAGTTCTTC
CASSLYWTGGYNEQFF
>TRBJ2-4|-|TRBV14|-
TGTGCCAGCAGCCGACTGGCTGGATCCAAAAACATTCAGTACTTC
CASSRLAGSKNIQYF
>TRBJ1-1|-|TRBV7-9|TRBD1
TGTGCCAGCCCCGGGGGACAGGGATATAACACTGAAGCTTTCTTT
CASPGGQGYNTEAFF
>TRBJ2-5|-|TRBV19|TRBD2
TGTGCCAGTAGCAAACAAATTCTAGCGGGATCCCCGGAGACCCAGTACTTC
CASSKQILAGSPETQYF
>TRBJ1-1|-|TRBV10-3|-
TGTGCCATCAGTGGTTCAGGGTCGAACACTGAAGCTTTCTTT
CAISGSGSNTEAFF
>TRBJ1-1|once|TRBV11-2|-
TGTGCCAGCAGCTTTAGTGAAGCGAACACTGAAGCTTTCTTT
CASSFSEANTEAFF
>TRBJ1-5|few|TRBV25-1|-
TGTGCCAGCAGTGATGACGGGGATCAGCCCCAGCATTTT
CASSDDGDQPQHF
>TRBJ2-3|-|TRBV29-1|-
TGCAGCGTTGAAGACCGACTAGTACTTGTCACAGATACGCAGTATTTT
CSVEDRLVLVTDTQYF
>TRBJ1-1|-|TRBV5-1|TRBD1
TGCGCCAGCAGCATGCCCTCGGACAGGCGGAACACTGAAGCTTTCTTT
CASSMPSDRRNTEAFF
>TRBJ2-1|-|TRBV7-9|TRBD1
TGTGCCAGCAGCTATCCCGGGACAGGGTTCAGTGAGCAGTTCTTC
CASSYPGTGFSEQFF
>TRBJ2-1|once|TRBV14|-
TGTGCCAGCAGCCTGTATCTAGAGGCATCCTACAATGAGCAGTTCTTC
CASSLYLEASYNEQFF
>TRBJ2-1|-|TRBV7-2|TRBD2
TGTGCCAGCAGCTTAGGGCTAGCGGAATACAATGAGCAGTTCTTC
CASSLGLAEYNEQFF
>TRBJ1-5|-|TRBV4-2|-
TGTGCCAGCAGCGAGCCGGGGTCCCCGGTCGGGCAGCCCCAGCATTTT
CASSEPGSPVGQPQHF
>TRBJ2-4|-|TRBV5-1|TRBD1
TGCGCCAGCAGCTTGCCGGGACAGCAAAACATTCAGTACTTC
CASSLPGQQNIQYF
>TRBJ2-5|once|TRBV27|-
TGTGCCAGCAGTCCGCAACAGGGCGGGCAAGAGACCCAGTACTTC
CASSPQQGGQETQYF
>TRBJ2-5|-|TRBV11-3|-
TGTGCCAGCAGTCCACACCCCGGGGGAGGAGAGACCCAGTACTTC
CASSPHPGGGETQYF
>TRBJ2-1|once|TRBV9|-
TGTGCCAGCAGCGTAAGGGGGGGGACGCCGCGGGATGAGCAGTTCTTC
CASSVRGGTPRDEQFF
>TRBJ2-5|-|TRBV15|-
TGTGCCACCAGCAGAGATCTTTTCTCCCCCAGGACCCAGTACTTC
CATSRDLFSPRTQYF
>TRBJ2-5|-|TRBV4-1|-
TGCGCCAGCAGCCCCAGGATGCAAGAGACCCAGTACTTC
CASSPRMQETQYF
>TRBJ2-3|-|TRBV11-3|TRBD2
TGTGCCAGCAGCTTAGATACACTAGCGGGGGGGCCTTACAGGGATACGCAGTATTTT
CASSLDTLAGGPYRDTQYF
>TRBJ2-2|-|TRBV10-3|TRBD2
TGTGCCATCCGAGCGGGGGGAGACGCGAACACCGGGGAGCTGTTTTTT
CAIRAGGDANTGELFF
>TRBJ2-5|-|TRBV5-5|-
TGTGCCAGCAGCCGATGGACAGAAGAGACCCAGTACTTC
CASSRWTEETQYF
>TRBJ1-4|-|TRBV18|TRBD1
TGTGCCAGCTCACCACCACCGGGACAGGGGTACGAAAAACTGTTTTTT
CASSPPPGQGYEKLFF
>TRBJ2-1|once|TRBV7-7|TRBD2
TGTGCTAGCAGCGTTCCCCTAGCGGGAGAGGGATACAATGAGCAGTTCTTC
CASSVPLAGEGYNEQFF
>TRBJ2-5|-|TRBV7-2|-
TGTGCCAGCAGCTCGGGTGAGGGTGGGTCTCGGCGGGAGACCCAGTACTTC
CASSSGEGGSRRETQYF
>TRBJ2-2|-|TRBV5-6|-
TGTGCCAGCAGCTTGGTCCCCGACAGGTCTGGGGAGCTGTTTTTT
CASSLVPDRSGELFF
>TRBJ2-3|once|TRBV6-4|TRBD2
TGTGCCAGCAGTAGCGGGGGGGCCACAGATACGCAGTATTTT
CASSSGGATDTQYF
>TRBJ1-4|-|TRBV27|-
TGTGCCAGCAGTTTTAATATCGAGGTGTTAGGCGAAAAACTGTTTTTT
CASSFNIEVLGEKLFF
>TRBJ1-1|-|TRBV28|-
TGTGCCAGCAGAATGGGGAGCACTGAAGCTTTCTTT
CASRMGSTEAFF
>TRBJ2-5|-|TRBV19|TRBD1
TGTGCCAGTAGTTTCCGGGACAGGGAGTTTAAGTATCAAGAGACCCAGTACTTC
CASSFRDREFKYQETQYF
>TRBJ2-7|-|TRBV5-1|TRBD1
TGCGCCAGCAGCTTGGCCTGGGACAGGGTTTCCTACGAGCAGTACTTC
CASSLAWDRVSYEQYF
>TRBJ2-3|-|TRBV5-1|-
TGCGCCAGCAGCTTACCGGCCGGGACACACACAGATACGCAGTATTTT
CASSLPAGTHTDTQYF
>TRBJ1-2|-|TRBV5-1|-
TGCGCCAGCGGTCAGGGAGGCGGAAACTATGGCTACACCTTC
CASGQGGGNYGYTF
>TRBJ2-3|-|TRBV4-3|TRBD2
TGCGCCAGCAGCCAAGAAAACCCTAGCGGAAGCACAGATACGCAGTATTTT
CASSQENPSGSTDTQYF
>TRBJ2-1|-|TRBV30|TRBD2
TGTGCCTGGAGGGTTAGCGGGACTTCCTACAATGAGCAGTTCTTC
CAWRVSGTSYNEQFF
>TRBJ1-1|-|TRBV7-2|-
TGTGCCAGCAGACGTGAGGGGACAACGAACACTGAAGCTTTCTTT
CASRREGTTNTEAFF
>TRBJ1-6|once|TRBV11-2|-
TGTGCCAGCAGCTTAGGAGGTTCACCCCTCCACTTT
CASSLGGSPLHF
>TRBJ2-1|-|TRBV7-2|-
TGTGCCAGCAGGAAAACAGGGAACTTGTACAATGAGCAGTTCTTC
CASRKTGNLYNEQFF
>TRBJ1-2|-|TRBV28|TRBD1
TGTGCCAACCAGGGGGCCGACTATGGCTACACCTTC
CANQGADYGYTF
>TRBJ1-1|-|TRBV4-3|-
TGCGCCAGCAGCCAAGGAGGCAAAATGAACACTGAAGCTTTCTTT
CASSQGGKMNTEAFF
>TRBJ1-5|-|TRBV27|TRBD1
TGTGCCAGCAGTCCCGGGACAGGGAATCAGCCCCAGCATTTT
CASSPGTGNQPQHF
>TRBJ1-1|-|TRBV4-2|TRBD1
TGTGCCAGCAGCCAAGTGGGACAGGCCCCAACTGAAGCTTTCTTT
CASSQVGQAPTEAFF
>TRBJ2-3|-|TRBV28|-
TGTGCCAGCAGTCCTGCTTTCGAGAGTTCAGATACGCAGTATTTT
CASSPAFESSDTQYF
>TRBJ2-7|-|TRBV14|-
TGTGCCAGCAGCCAAGAAATGACGGGCGAGCAGTACTTC
CASSQEMTGEQYF
>TRBJ2-2|-|TRBV6-6|-
TGTGCCAGCGCGGCCCCGATTAACACCGGGGAGCTGTTTTTT
CASAAPINTGELFF
>TRBJ2-3|-|TRBV2|-
TGTGCCAGCAGTGGGGTTAGTAGCGGCACAGATACGCAGTATTTT
CASSGVSSGTDTQYF
>TRBJ2-1|-|TRBV5-1|TRBD2
TGCGCCAGCAGCCCTACTAGCGGGGGCCGCAATGAGCAGTTCTTC
CASSPTSGGRNEQFF
>TRBJ1-2|-|TRBV11-3|-
TGTGCCAGCAGCTTAGCCCGGGAAGCAAACTATGGCTACACCTTC
CASSLAREANYGYTF
>TRBJ2-1|-|TRBV2|TRBD1
TGTGCCAGCTCGAGGACAGGGGGCTATGAGCAGTTCTTC
CASSRTGGYEQFF
>TRBJ1-1|few|TRBV7-2|-
TGTGCCAGCAGCTTAGTGCAACAGGGGAACACTGAAGCTTTCTTT
CASSLVQQGNTEAFF
>TRBJ2-1|-|TRBV4-1|TRBD1
TGCGCCAGCAGTCCCGAACCTGCCGACAGGGGCGATGAGCAGTTCTTC
CASSPEPADRGDEQFF